These T cell receptor beta chains were read from a single sample in a study of T cell responses to AZD1222 COVID-19 vaccine. Assay used: immunoSEQ multiplex PCR; TCRdb lists only in-frame clones, some missing. The sample holds 120,000 or so clones, about 85% seen once. Material: peripheral blood, obtained on day 0 of AZD1222 vaccination. The receptors originated from an adult in good health. Each CDR3 is given with its conserved first and last residue. A D gene is named only where the DNA matches it firmly. Clone size is shown for a subset of rows, as once, few, many or a class of expanded clone.

D,V,size,length,J,CDR3,DNA
-,TRBV19,few,15,TRBJ2-1,CASSIASSSYNEQFF,TGTGCCAGTAGTATTGCTAGCTCCTCCTACAATGAGCAGTTCTTC
-,TRBV5-1,-,14,TRBJ1-2,CASSFGTAGYGYTF,TGCGCCAGCAGCTTCGGCACCGCGGGCTATGGCTACACCTTC
-,TRBV6-6,once,17,TRBJ1-2,CASSPGETWLNSGGYTF,TGTGCCAGCAGTCCCGGTGAGACATGGCTAAACTCAGGAGGCTACACCTTC
TRBD1,TRBV5-5,-,15,TRBJ1-2,CASSFSTGEYSGYTF,TGTGCCAGCAGCTTCTCAACAGGGGAGTATTCCGGCTACACCTTC
TRBD2,TRBV3-1/TRBV3-2,-,15,TRBJ2-7,CASSLRLAGGYEQYF,TGTGCCAGCAGCCTCAGACTAGCGGGAGGCTACGAGCAGTACTTC
-,TRBV7-9,-,14,TRBJ1-3,CASSPSTRGDTIYF,TGTGCCAGCAGCCCGTCCACTCGCGGAGACACCATATATTTT
-,TRBV6-6,-,15,TRBJ1-2,CASSFAGGANYGYTF,TGTGCCAGCAGTTTCGCGGGAGGCGCCAACTATGGCTACACCTTC
TRBD2,TRBV4-1,-,15,TRBJ2-5,CASSRDGLAAETQYF,TGCGCCAGCAGCCGAGACGGACTAGCGGCGGAGACCCAGTACTTC
-,TRBV7-2,-,16,TRBJ2-2,CASNPSVVGNTGELFF,TGTGCCAGCAACCCAAGTGTGGTGGGGAACACCGGGGAGCTGTTTTTT
-,TRBV24-1,-,15,TRBJ2-5,CATSDLQGSQETQYF,TGTGCCACCAGTGATTTGCAGGGCAGCCAAGAGACCCAGTACTTC
-,TRBV12-5,-,13,TRBJ2-7,CASAMSGTNEQYF,TGTGCTAGTGCCATGTCCGGGACGAACGAGCAGTACTTC
-,TRBV27,-,15,TRBJ1-6,CASSLDPEYNSPLHF,TGTGCCAGCAGCCTCGATCCGGAGTATAATTCACCCCTCCACTTT
TRBD1,TRBV2,-,12,TRBJ2-2,CASSSDRVELFF,TGTGCCAGCAGCTCTGACAGGGTCGAGCTGTTTTTT
TRBD2,TRBV6-1,once,14,TRBJ2-1,CASSEGGVYNEQFF,TGTGCCAGCAGTGAGGGAGGGGTTTACAATGAGCAGTTCTTC
TRBD1,TRBV5-5,few,17,TRBJ2-5,CASSLAGDRGPVETQYF,TGTGCCAGCAGCTTGGCGGGTGACAGGGGTCCCGTAGAGACCCAGTACTTC
-,TRBV7-8,once,13,TRBJ2-3,CASSRGLGDTQYF,TGTGCCAGCAGCCGGGGTCTCGGAGATACGCAGTATTTT